This entry concerns a single T cell receptor (beta chain). Its antigen is not known. Clinical symptoms, serum thyroxine, TRAb, thyroid ultrasound and orbital computed tomography established diagnosis. CDR3 length: 18 amino acids. With 5 bases clipped from V and 4 bases from J, the junction kept 7 bases outside the gene matches. Germline loops: CDR1 KGHDR, CDR2 SFDVKD. There were TCR beta CDR3 regions amplified from RNA transcripts. HTBI primers were the set used in a first-round RT-PCR of the TCR CDR3. Each CDR3 protein gets one entry after TCRdb re-called the multiplex PCR reads with MiXCR. The sample records a few hundred thousand distinct CDR3 sequences, about 17% being singletons. The data were taken from a study of T cells in Graves' hyperthyroidism and ophthalmopathy. Whole-study results and caveats: In the analysis, a 13 V-J model separated ophthalmopathy from stable hyperthyroidism.

The sample was blood. This chain connects TRBV24-1 to TRBJ2-2, with 15 bases fitting TRBD2. The source is a woman aged 55-69 years with Graves' ophthalmopathy. The CDR3 protein is CATSGPGLAGGATGELFF. The CDR3 nucleotides read TGTGCCACCAGTGGACCTGGACTAGCGGGAGGGGCCACCGGGGAGCTGTTTTTT.